This TCR beta chain was sequenced for a study of T cells in Graves' hyperthyroidism and ophthalmopathy. The study, taken as a whole, reports: Using 13 V-J features, a model discriminated ophthalmopathy from stable hyperthyroidism.

This CDR3 is built from 14 residues. Deletions cut 0 bases from V and 1 base from J, with 6 bases between. Germline V gives CDR1 MDHEN, CDR2 SYDVKM. The sample holds many counts of this clonotype. Its antigen is undetermined. A roughly 9.1 ml volume of fresh peripheral blood provided the PBMCs. Regions amplified from RNA transcripts were the TCR beta CDR3 regions. HTBI primers drove first-round RT-PCR of the TCR CDR3. TCRdb redid the calling of the multiplex PCR reads with MiXCR, one entry per CDR3 protein. The sample holds roughly 560,000 distinct CDR3 sequences, 14% to 15% seen once. This chain joins TRBV28 and TRBJ1-2; D ambiguous. Sample: blood. The clonotype was recovered from a middle-aged woman with Graves' ophthalmopathy. The CDR3: CASSLWEGNYGYTF. Here the CDR3 DNA reads TGTGCCAGCAGTTTATGGGAGGGTAACTATGGCTACACCTTC.